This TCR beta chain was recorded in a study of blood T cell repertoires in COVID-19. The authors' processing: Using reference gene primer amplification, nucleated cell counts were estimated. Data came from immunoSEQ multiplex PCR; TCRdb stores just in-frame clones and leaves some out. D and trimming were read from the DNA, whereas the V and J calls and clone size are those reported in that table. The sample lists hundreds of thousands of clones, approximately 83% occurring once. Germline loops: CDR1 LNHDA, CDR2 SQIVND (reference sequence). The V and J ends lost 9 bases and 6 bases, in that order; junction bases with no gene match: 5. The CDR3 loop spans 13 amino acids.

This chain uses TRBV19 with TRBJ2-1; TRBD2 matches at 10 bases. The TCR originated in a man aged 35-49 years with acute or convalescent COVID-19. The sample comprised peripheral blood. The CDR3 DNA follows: TGTGCCAGCTCCGGGACTAGCGTCAATGAGCAGTTCTTC. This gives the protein CASSGTSVNEQFF. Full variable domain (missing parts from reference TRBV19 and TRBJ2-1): DGGITQSPKYLFRKEGQNVTLSCEQNLNHDAMYWYRQDPGQGLRLIYYSQIVNDFQKGDIAEGYSVSREKKESFPLTVTSAQKNPTAFYLCASSGTSVNEQFFGPGTRLTVL.